The 11 T cell receptor beta chains given below trace back to one sample, sequenced in a study of regulatory T cells in long-lasting Graves disease. Time point noted: persistent/refractory GD, antithyroid drugs over 5 years with positive TRAb. From RNA extracted from PBMCs, the TCR library was made. HTBI primers from iRepertoire and Arm-PCR of CDR3 regions yielded the TCR beta libraries. One entry per CDR3 protein, called by TCRdb with MiXCR from the multiplex PCR reads. Of around 430,000 distinct CDR3 sequences detected, about 22% appear once; the ten largest clones hold roughly 13%. The specimen was peripheral blood mononuclear cells (PBMCs), collected when the disease was refractory, from a patient treated with antithyroid drugs. Receptors were obtained from a female donor with Graves disease.

This clonotype was picked up many times. V gene TRBV6-1 combines with J gene TRBJ2-7; D may be TRBD1 or TRBD2 (5 bases each). Trimming took 5 bases from V and 0 from J, leaving 14 bases between them. Germline loops: CDR1 MNHNS, CDR2 SASEGT. This CDR3 spans 15 amino acids. CDR3 sequence (DNA): TGTGCCAGCAGTCCAGGGACGGCTACCTCCTACGAGCAGTACTTC. Translation gives CASSPGTATSYEQYF.

This chain links TRBV6-5 with TRBJ1-6, with TRBD1 as a possible D gene (6 bases). The germline gives CDR1 MNHEY, CDR2 SVGAGI. CDR3 length equals 17 residues. Trimming took off 0 bases at V and 7 bases at J, with 16 bases between the two ends. The CDR3 DNA reads as TGTGCCAGCAGTTACTCCCTAAGTACAGGGAACAATTCACCCCTCCACTTT. It translates to CASSYSLSTGNNSPLHF.

The V call is TRBV11-2, the J call TRBJ2-2; no definite D call. Germline V gives CDR1 SGHAT, CDR2 FQNNGV. CDR3 size: 15 residues. The V and J ends lost 6 bases and 4 bases respectively, with 15 bases between them. The chain's CDR3 is CASRPRLSGTGELFF. CDR3 DNA: TGTGCCAGCAGGCCGAGATTGTCGGGCACCGGGGAGCTGTTTTTT.

V and J are TRBV10-3 and TRBJ1-4, with 9 bases identical to TRBD1. With 0 bases clipped from V and 4 bases from J, the junction kept 3 bases outside the gene matches. The germline CDR1 and CDR2 sequences are ENHRY and SYGVKD. The length of the CDR3 is 16 residues. The CDR3 spells CAISESRDRDNEKLFF. The CDR3, as DNA: TGTGCCATCAGTGAGTCCCGGGACAGGGATAATGAAAAACTGTTTTTT.

This clonotype was seen at least ten times. This chain connects TRBV6-1 to TRBJ1-1, with D hard to call. This CDR3 has 15 residues. The germline V gene has CDR1 MNHNS and CDR2 SASEGT. V lost 5 bases to trimming and J lost 0 bases, with 13 bases between them. The CDR3 sequence is CASSHSPFMNTEAFF. For the CDR3, the DNA is TGTGCCAGCAGTCACTCGCCGTTCATGAACACTGAAGCTTTCTTT.

This clonotype has ten or more counts. The chain has TRBV28 and TRBJ1-5; possibly TRBD1 for D (6 bases). The germline V gene encodes CDR1 MDHEN and CDR2 SYDVKM. V shed 3 bases and J shed 7 bases, with 16 bases lying between them. This CDR3 contains 15 residues. CDR3 residues: CASSFEGYRGQPQHF. The CDR3 bases are TGTGCCAGCAGTTTCGAGGGTTATAGGGGGCAGCCCCAGCATTTT.

V usage is TRBV11-2 and J usage is TRBJ2-2, with TRBD1 matching 7 bases. CDR3 length: 14 amino acids. Germline values: CDR1 SGHAT, CDR2 FQNNGV. V lost 8 bases and J lost 3; bases outside the gene matches: 6. Written as DNA, the CDR3 is TGTGCCAGCCTCGTTCAGGGGGACACCGGGGAGCTGTTTTTT. Translated: CASLVQGDTGELFF.

CDR3 loop: CAISGTGGGYGYTF. The CDR3 DNA is TGTGCCATCAGTGGAACAGGGGGCGGTTACGGCTACACCTTC. V usage is TRBV10-3 and J usage is TRBJ1-2, with 9 bases fitting TRBD1. Per the germline V gene, CDR1 is ENHRY and CDR2 is SYGVKD. V lost 4 bases, J lost 8 bases, and 8 bases stayed unmatched. CDR3 length: 14 amino acids.

This clonotype turned up a few times. The chain couples TRBV11-2 to TRBJ1-4, with 8 bases that match TRBD1. Germline CDR1 and CDR2: SGHAT and FQNNGV. This CDR3 has 16 amino acids. V trimming: 5 bases; J trimming: 4 bases; junction bases outside the gene matches: 9. The CDR3: CASSVRGTGLNEKLFF. The CDR3 DNA sequence: TGTGCCAGCAGCGTCCGAGGGACAGGCCTTAATGAAAAACTGTTTTTT. The entire variable domain, with the rest obtained from reference TRBV11-2 and TRBJ1-4, is as follows: EAGVAQSPRYKIIEKRQSVAFWCNPISGHATLYWYQQILGQGPKLLIQFQNNGVVDDSQLPKDRFSAERLKGVDSTLKIQPAKLEDSAVYLCASSVRGTGLNEKLFFGSGTQLSVL.

This clonotype was seen only a few times. The chain recombines TRBV6-2 or TRBV6-3 with TRBJ2-5; D not certain. Between the trimmed V and J ends, which lost 6 bases and 0 bases, there was a span of 11 bases. Germline CDR1 MNHEY, CDR2 SVGEGT. CDR3 length: 14 residues. CDR3 residues: CASSSYPNQETQYF. The CDR3 DNA is TGTGCCAGCAGCTCCTACCCGAACCAAGAGACCCAGTACTTC.

DNA for the CDR3: TGTGCCAGCAGCTTAGCTGAGCGGCTCTACGAGCAGTACTTC. Its translation: CASSLAERLYEQYF. This rearrangement joins TRBV11-3 to TRBJ2-7, with TRBD2 as a possible D gene (5 bases). Germline lookup yields CDR1 SGHNT and CDR2 YENEEA. Trimming left V 1 base short and J 3 bases short, with 10 bases between. The CDR3 is 14 amino acids.